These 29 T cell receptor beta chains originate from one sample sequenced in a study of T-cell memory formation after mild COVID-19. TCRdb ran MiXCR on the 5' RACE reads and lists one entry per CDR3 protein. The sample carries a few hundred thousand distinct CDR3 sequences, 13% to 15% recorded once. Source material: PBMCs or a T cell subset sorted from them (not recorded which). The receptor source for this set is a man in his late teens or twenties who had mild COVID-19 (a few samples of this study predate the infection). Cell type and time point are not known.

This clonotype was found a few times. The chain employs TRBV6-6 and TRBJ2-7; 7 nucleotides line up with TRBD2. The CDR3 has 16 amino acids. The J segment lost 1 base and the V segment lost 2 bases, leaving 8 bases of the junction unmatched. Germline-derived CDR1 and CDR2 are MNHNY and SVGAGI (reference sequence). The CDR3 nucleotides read TGTGCCAGCAGTTACCCCCCCGGGGAGGGGTCCTACGAGCAGTACTTC. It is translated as CASSYPPGEGSYEQYF.

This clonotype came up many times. In DNA form, the CDR3 reads TGTGCCACCAGTGACGGTACAGGCTATGGCTACACCTTC. Translated: CATSDGTGYGYTF. The rearrangement uses TRBV24-1 and TRBJ1-2; D is perhaps TRBD1 (5 bases). Between the trimmed V and J ends, which lost 4 bases and 4 bases, there was a span of 9 bases. Germline CDR1 and CDR2: KGHDR and SFDVKD. The CDR3 is 13 residues long.

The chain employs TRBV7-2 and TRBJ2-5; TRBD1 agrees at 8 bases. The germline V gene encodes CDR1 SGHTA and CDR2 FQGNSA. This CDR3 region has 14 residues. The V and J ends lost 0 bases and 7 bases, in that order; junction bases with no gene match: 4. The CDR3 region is CASSLAPGTGTQYF. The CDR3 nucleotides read TGTGCCAGCAGCTTAGCCCCCGGGACAGGGACCCAGTACTTC.

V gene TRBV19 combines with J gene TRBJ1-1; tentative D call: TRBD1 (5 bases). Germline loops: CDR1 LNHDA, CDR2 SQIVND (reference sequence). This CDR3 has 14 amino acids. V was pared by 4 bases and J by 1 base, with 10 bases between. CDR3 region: CASSTGRRNTEAFF. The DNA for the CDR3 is TGTGCCAGTAGTACGGGACGCCGGAACACTGAAGCTTTCTTT.

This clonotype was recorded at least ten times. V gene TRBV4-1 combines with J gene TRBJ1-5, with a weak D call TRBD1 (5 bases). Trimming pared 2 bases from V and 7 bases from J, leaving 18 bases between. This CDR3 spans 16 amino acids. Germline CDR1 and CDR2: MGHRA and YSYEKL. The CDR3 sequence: CASSQLWGEGGQPQHF. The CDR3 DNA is TGCGCCAGCAGCCAACTCTGGGGGGAAGGTGGGCAGCCCCAGCATTTT.

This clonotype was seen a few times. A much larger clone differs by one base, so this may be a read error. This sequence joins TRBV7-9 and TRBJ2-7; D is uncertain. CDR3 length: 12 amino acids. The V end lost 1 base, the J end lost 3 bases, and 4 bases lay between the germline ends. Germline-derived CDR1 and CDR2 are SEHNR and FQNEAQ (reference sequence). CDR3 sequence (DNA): TGTGCCAGCAGCTTAGTGGACTACGAGCAGTACTTC. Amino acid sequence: CASSLVDYEQYF.

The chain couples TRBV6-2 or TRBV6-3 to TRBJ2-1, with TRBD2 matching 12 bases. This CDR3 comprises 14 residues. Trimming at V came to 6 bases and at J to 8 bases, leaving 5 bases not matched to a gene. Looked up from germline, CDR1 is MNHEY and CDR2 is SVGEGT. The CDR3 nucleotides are TGTGCCAGCAGCCCGACTAGCGGGGGCCATGAGCAGTTCTTC. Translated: CASSPTSGGHEQFF.

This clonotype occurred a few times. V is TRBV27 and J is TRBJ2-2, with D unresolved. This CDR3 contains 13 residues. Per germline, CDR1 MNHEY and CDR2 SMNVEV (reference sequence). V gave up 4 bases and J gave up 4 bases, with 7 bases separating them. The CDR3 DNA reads TGTGCCAGCAGTTCCCCGATCACCGGGGAGCTGTTTTTT. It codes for CASSSPITGELFF.

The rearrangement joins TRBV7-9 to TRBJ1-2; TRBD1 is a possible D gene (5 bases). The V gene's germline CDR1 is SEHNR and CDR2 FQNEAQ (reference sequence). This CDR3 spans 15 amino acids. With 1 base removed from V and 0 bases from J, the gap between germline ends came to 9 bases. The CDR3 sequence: CASSLVRGTNYGYTF. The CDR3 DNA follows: TGTGCCAGCAGCTTAGTTAGGGGAACTAACTATGGCTACACCTTC.

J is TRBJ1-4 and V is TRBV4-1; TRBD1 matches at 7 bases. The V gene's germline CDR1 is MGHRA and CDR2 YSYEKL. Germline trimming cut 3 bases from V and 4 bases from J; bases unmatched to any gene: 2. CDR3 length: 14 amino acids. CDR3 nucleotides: TGCGCCAGCAGCCAGACAGGGCATAATGAAAAACTGTTTTTT. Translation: CASSQTGHNEKLFF.

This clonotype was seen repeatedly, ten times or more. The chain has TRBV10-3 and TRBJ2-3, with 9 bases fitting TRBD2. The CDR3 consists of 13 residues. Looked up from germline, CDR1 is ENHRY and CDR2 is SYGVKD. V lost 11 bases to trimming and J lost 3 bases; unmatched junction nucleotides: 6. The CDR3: CAVSSGETDTQYF. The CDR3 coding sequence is TGTGCCGTTTCTAGCGGGGAGACAGATACGCAGTATTTT.

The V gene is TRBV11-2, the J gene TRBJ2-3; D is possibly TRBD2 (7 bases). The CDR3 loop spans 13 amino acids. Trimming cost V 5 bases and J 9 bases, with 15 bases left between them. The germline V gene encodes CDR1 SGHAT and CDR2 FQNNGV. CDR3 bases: TGTGCCAGCAGCCGAACGCGCGGGGGCACGCAGTATTTT. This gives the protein CASSRTRGGTQYF.

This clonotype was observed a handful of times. This CDR3 is CASSPGDPYNYGYTF. In DNA, the CDR3 is TGTGCCAGCAGCCCAGGGGATCCTTACAACTATGGCTACACCTTC. The chain joins TRBV6-5 to TRBJ1-2; D possibly corresponds to TRBD1 (6 bases). Germline loops: CDR1 MNHEY, CDR2 SVGAGI. The CDR3 is 15 amino acids. The ends were cut back, 6 bases at V and 2 bases at J, with 16 bases in the middle.

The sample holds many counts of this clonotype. For the CDR3, the DNA is TGTGCCAGCAGCTTAGCGGGGGCGATTCGTACGCAGTATTTT. Its protein product is CASSLAGAIRTQYF. This chain links TRBV7-2 with TRBJ2-3, with D tentatively TRBD1 (6 bases). The CDR3 length is 14 residues. Germline lookup yields CDR1 SGHTA and CDR2 FQGNSA. V was trimmed by 0 bases and J by 8 bases, leaving 12 bases between them.

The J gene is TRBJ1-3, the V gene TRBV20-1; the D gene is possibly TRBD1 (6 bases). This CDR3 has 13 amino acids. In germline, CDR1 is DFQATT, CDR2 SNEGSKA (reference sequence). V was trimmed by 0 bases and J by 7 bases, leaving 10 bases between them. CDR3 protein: CSAREQGRNTIYF. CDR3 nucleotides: TGCAGTGCTAGAGAACAGGGAAGGAACACCATATATTTT.

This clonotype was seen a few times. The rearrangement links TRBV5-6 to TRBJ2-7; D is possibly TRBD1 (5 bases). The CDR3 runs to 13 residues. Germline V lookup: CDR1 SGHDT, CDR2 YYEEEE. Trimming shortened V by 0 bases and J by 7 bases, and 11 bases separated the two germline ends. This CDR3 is CASSLGPRVEQYF. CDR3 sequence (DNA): TGTGCCAGCAGCTTGGGACCCAGGGTTGAGCAGTACTTC.

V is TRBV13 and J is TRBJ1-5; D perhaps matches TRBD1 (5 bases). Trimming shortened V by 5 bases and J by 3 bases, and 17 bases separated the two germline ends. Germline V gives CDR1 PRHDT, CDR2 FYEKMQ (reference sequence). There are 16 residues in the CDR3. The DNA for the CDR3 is TGTGCCAGCAGCCGAAGGAGGGACGATGACAATCAGCCCCAGCATTTT. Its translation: CASSRRRDDDNQPQHF.

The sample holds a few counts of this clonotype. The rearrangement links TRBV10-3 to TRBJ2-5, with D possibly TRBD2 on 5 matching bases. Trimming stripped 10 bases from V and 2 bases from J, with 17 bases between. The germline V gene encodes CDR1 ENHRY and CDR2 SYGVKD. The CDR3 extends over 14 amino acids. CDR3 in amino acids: CATQEALAQETQYF. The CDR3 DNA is TGTGCCACCCAGGAGGCGCTAGCTCAAGAGACCCAGTACTTC.

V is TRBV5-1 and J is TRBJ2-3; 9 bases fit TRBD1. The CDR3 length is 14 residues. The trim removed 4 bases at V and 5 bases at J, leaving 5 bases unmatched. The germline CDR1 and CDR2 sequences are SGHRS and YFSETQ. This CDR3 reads CASSTQGARDTQYF. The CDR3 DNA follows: TGCGCCAGCAGCACACAGGGGGCGCGAGATACGCAGTATTTT.

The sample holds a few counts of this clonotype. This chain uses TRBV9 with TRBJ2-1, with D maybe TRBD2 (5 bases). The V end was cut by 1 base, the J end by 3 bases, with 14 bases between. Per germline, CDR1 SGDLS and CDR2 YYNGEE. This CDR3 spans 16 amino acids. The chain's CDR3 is CASSVTGIPIYNEQFF. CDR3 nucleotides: TGTGCCAGCAGCGTAACGGGGATCCCGATCTACAATGAGCAGTTCTTC. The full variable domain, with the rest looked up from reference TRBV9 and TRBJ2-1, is DSGVTQTPKHLITATGQRVTLRCSPRSGDLSVYWYQQSLDQGLQFLIQYYNGEERAKGNILERFSAQQFPDLHSELNLSSLELGDSALYFCASSVTGIPIYNEQFFGPGTRLTVL.

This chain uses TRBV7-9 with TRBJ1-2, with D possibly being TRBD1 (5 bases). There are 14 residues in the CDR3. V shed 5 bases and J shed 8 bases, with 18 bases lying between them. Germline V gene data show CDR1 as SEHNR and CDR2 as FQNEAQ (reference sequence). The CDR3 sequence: CASSARGGEEGYTF. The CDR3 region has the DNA TGTGCCAGCAGCGCCCGTGGGGGGGAGGAAGGCTACACCTTC.

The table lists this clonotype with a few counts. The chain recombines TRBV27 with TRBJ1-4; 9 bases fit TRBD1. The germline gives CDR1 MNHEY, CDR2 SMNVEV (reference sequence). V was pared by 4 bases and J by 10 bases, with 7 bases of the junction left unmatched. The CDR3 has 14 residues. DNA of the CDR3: TGTGCCAGCAGTTCCGACAGGGGGGATGGAAAACTGTTTTTT. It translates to CASSSDRGDGKLFF.

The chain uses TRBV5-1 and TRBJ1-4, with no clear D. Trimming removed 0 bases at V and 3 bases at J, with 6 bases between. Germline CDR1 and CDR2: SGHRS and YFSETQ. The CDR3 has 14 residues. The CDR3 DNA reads TGCGCCAGCAGCTTGGATGTGGCTAATGAAAAACTGTTTTTT. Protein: CASSLDVANEKLFF.

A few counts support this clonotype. The CDR3 here is CASSFEFHGQHNEKLFF. The CDR3 nucleotides read TGTGCCAGCAGTTTTGAGTTTCATGGACAGCATAATGAAAAACTGTTTTTT. The chain is built from TRBV12-3 or TRBV12-4 and TRBJ1-4, with D possibly TRBD1 on 6 matching bases. V lost 3 bases and J 4 bases, leaving 18 bases between the germline ends. The CDR3 has 17 amino acids.

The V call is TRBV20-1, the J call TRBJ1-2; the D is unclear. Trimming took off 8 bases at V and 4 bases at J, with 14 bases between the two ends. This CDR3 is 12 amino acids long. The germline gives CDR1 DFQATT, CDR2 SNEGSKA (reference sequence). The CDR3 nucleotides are TGCAGTCAGACGGGCCCAATCTATGGCTACACCTTC. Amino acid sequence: CSQTGPIYGYTF.

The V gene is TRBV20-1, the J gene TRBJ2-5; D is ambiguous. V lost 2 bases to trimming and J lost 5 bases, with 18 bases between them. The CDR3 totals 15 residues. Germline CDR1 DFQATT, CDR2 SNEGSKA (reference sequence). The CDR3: CSARPTDEQTETQYF. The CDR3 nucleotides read TGCAGTGCTAGACCAACCGACGAACAGACGGAGACCCAGTACTTC.

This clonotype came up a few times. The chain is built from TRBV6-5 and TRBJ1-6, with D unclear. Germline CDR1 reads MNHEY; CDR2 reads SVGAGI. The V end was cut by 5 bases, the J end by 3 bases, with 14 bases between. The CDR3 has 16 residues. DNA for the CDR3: TGTGCCAGCAGTACGGAGGGTATCGGCTATAATTCACCCCTCCACTTT. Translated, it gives CASSTEGIGYNSPLHF.

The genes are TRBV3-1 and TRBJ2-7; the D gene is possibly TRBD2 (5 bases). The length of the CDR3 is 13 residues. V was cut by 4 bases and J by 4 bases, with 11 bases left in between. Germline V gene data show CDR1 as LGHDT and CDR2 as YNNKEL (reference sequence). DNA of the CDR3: TGTGCCAGCAGCCCATTTCCGGGGTACGAGCAGTACTTC. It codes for CASSPFPGYEQYF.

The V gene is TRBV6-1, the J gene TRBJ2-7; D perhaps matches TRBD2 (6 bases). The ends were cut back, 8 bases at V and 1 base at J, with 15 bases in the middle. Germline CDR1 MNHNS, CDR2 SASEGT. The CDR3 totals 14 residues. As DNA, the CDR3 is TGTGCCAGCGGGACTTCATTTGTATCCTACGAGCAGTACGTC. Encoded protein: CASGTSFVSYEQYV.